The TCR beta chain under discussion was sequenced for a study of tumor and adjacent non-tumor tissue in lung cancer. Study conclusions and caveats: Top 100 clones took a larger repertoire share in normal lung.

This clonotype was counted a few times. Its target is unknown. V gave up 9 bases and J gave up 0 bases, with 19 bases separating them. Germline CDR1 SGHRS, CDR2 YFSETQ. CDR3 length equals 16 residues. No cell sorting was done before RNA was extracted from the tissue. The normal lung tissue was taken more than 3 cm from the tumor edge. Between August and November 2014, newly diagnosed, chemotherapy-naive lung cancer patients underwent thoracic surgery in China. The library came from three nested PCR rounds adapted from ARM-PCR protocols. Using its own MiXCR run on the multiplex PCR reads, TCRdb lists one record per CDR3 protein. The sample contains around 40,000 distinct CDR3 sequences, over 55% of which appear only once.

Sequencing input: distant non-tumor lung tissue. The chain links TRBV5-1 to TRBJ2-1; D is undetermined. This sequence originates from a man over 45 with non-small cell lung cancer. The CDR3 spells CATQPGGPFSYNEQFF. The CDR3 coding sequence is TGCGCCACCCAGCCCGGTGGGCCCTTCTCCTACAATGAGCAGTTCTTC.